The rows below give T cell receptor beta chains drawn from one sample of a study of Graves' ophthalmopathy and Graves' hyperthyroidism. TCRdb re-analysed the multiplex PCR reads in MiXCR, keeping a single row per CDR3 protein. The table has roughly 500,000 distinct CDR3 sequences, about 15% seen once. Sequences were obtained from blood. Source of these receptors: a woman aged 25 to 39 with Graves' ophthalmopathy. CDR3s include the opening cysteine and the closing phenylalanine or tryptophan. The order of the fields is D gene, V gene, J gene, clone size, CDR3 protein, CDR3 DNA. A D gene is named only where the DNA matches it firmly. Clone size is stated in some rows and not others, as once, few, many or a class when expanded.

d_call: NA
v_call: TRBV27
j_call: TRBJ1-1
clone_size: many
cdr3_aa: CASSLWARPTAQAFF
cdr3_nt: TGTGCCAGCAGTTTATGGGCTCGGCCAACGGCCCAAGCTTTCTTT

d_call: TRBD1
v_call: TRBV11-2
j_call: TRBJ1-1
clone_size: NA
cdr3_aa: CASSSRGQNTEAFF
cdr3_nt: TGTGCCAGCAGCTCCAGGGGGCAGAACACTGAAGCTTTCTTT

d_call: TRBD2
v_call: TRBV11-2
j_call: TRBJ2-5
clone_size: many
cdr3_aa: CASSSPTSVQETQYF
cdr3_nt: TGTGCCAGCAGCTCGCCCACTAGCGTACAAGAGACCCAGTACTTC

d_call: TRBD1
v_call: TRBV10-3
j_call: TRBJ1-1
clone_size: many
cdr3_aa: CAIRPGQGATEAFF
cdr3_nt: TGTGCCATCAGACCGGGACAGGGGGCGACTGAAGCTTTCTTT

d_call: TRBD1
v_call: TRBV5-1
j_call: TRBJ1-2
clone_size: many
cdr3_aa: CASRMLGQGLSGYTF
cdr3_nt: TGCGCCAGCAGGATGTTGGGACAGGGATTGAGTGGCTACACCTTC

d_call: NA
v_call: TRBV13
j_call: TRBJ2-5
clone_size: many
cdr3_aa: CASSDRQQETQYF
cdr3_nt: TGTGCCAGCAGCGACCGACAGCAAGAGACCCAGTACTTC

d_call: NA
v_call: TRBV20-1
j_call: TRBJ1-5
clone_size: NA
cdr3_aa: CSAGGVDQPQHF
cdr3_nt: TGCAGTGCGGGAGGCGTAGATCAGCCCCAGCATTTT

d_call: NA
v_call: TRBV5-1
j_call: TRBJ2-7
clone_size: NA
cdr3_aa: CASSLDPGQQYEQYF
cdr3_nt: TGCGCCAGCAGCTTGGATCCGGGACAACAATACGAGCAGTACTTC

d_call: NA
v_call: TRBV4-1
j_call: TRBJ1-6
clone_size: many
cdr3_aa: CASSQERVLTFSPLHF
cdr3_nt: TGCGCCAGCAGCCAAGAGAGGGTGCTGACATTTTCACCCCTCCACTTT

d_call: NA
v_call: TRBV24-1
j_call: TRBJ2-7
clone_size: many
cdr3_aa: CAIGGSSIYEQYF
cdr3_nt: TGTGCCATCGGAGGAAGCTCCATTTACGAGCAGTACTTC

d_call: NA
v_call: TRBV6-2/TRBV6-3
j_call: TRBJ2-3
clone_size: many
cdr3_aa: CASSYSRGTDTQYF
cdr3_nt: TGTGCCAGCAGTTACTCGAGGGGCACAGATACGCAGTATTTT

d_call: NA
v_call: TRBV20-1
j_call: TRBJ1-5
clone_size: many
cdr3_aa: CSASFQGAVQPQHF
cdr3_nt: TGCAGTGCTAGTTTCCAGGGTGCTGTTCAGCCCCAGCATTTT

d_call: NA
v_call: TRBV12-3/TRBV12-4
j_call: TRBJ1-2
clone_size: many
cdr3_aa: CASTNLRGAVYGYTF
cdr3_nt: TGTGCCAGCACCAACCTGCGGGGGGCGGTCTATGGCTACACCTTC

d_call: NA
v_call: TRBV6-2/TRBV6-3
j_call: TRBJ1-2
clone_size: many
cdr3_aa: CASSYSNPQVALGANYGYTF
cdr3_nt: TGTGCCAGCAGTTACTCGAATCCCCAAGTAGCGCTGGGAGCTAACTATGGCTACACCTTC

d_call: NA
v_call: TRBV29-1
j_call: TRBJ1-2
clone_size: many
cdr3_aa: CSAGGGEGYGYTF
cdr3_nt: TGCAGCGCGGGGGGCGGGGAAGGCTATGGCTACACCTTC

d_call: TRBD1
v_call: TRBV2
j_call: TRBJ1-5
clone_size: NA
cdr3_aa: CASSKTGYGNQPQHF
cdr3_nt: TGTGCCAGCAGTAAGACAGGGTACGGCAATCAGCCCCAGCATTTT

d_call: NA
v_call: TRBV12-5
j_call: TRBJ1-3
clone_size: few
cdr3_aa: CASGVWESGNTIYF
cdr3_nt: TGTGCTAGTGGCGTCTGGGAGTCTGGAAACACCATATATTTT

d_call: NA
v_call: TRBV6-5
j_call: TRBJ2-2
clone_size: many
cdr3_aa: CASSHGNGELFF
cdr3_nt: TGTGCCAGCAGTCATGGGAACGGGGAGCTGTTTTTT

d_call: TRBD1
v_call: TRBV12-5
j_call: TRBJ1-5
clone_size: few
cdr3_aa: CASGFERGRHQPQHF
cdr3_nt: TGTGCTAGTGGTTTTGAGAGGGGGCGGCATCAGCCCCAGCATTTT

d_call: NA
v_call: TRBV15
j_call: TRBJ1-5
clone_size: many
cdr3_aa: CATSKPGNQPQHF
cdr3_nt: TGTGCCACCAGCAAACCAGGGAATCAGCCCCAGCATTTT

d_call: NA
v_call: TRBV28
j_call: TRBJ2-7
clone_size: NA
cdr3_aa: CASSFGHREGYEQYF
cdr3_nt: TGTGCCAGCAGTTTTGGGCACAGGGAGGGGTACGAGCAGTACTTC

d_call: TRBD2
v_call: TRBV6-1
j_call: TRBJ2-7
clone_size: NA
cdr3_aa: CASSELTSGSHEQYF
cdr3_nt: TGTGCCAGCAGTGAATTAACTAGCGGGAGCCACGAGCAGTACTTC

d_call: NA
v_call: TRBV6-1
j_call: TRBJ2-5
clone_size: many
cdr3_aa: CASRLRGQETQYF
cdr3_nt: TGTGCCAGCAGATTGCGGGGCCAAGAGACCCAGTACTTC

d_call: TRBD1
v_call: TRBV6-1
j_call: TRBJ2-5
clone_size: many
cdr3_aa: CASSGGQGLAQYF
cdr3_nt: TGTGCCAGCAGTGGGGGACAGGGGTTGGCCCAGTACTTC

d_call: TRBD1
v_call: TRBV11-2
j_call: TRBJ1-6
clone_size: few
cdr3_aa: CASSDQGAVNSPLHF
cdr3_nt: TGTGCCAGCAGTGATCAGGGGGCCGTTAATTCACCCCTCCACTTT

d_call: TRBD1
v_call: TRBV4-1
j_call: TRBJ2-2
clone_size: many
cdr3_aa: CASSQRTGTGYVGELFF
cdr3_nt: TGCGCCAGCAGCCAACGAACCGGGACAGGGTACGTCGGGGAGCTGTTTTTT

d_call: NA
v_call: TRBV30
j_call: TRBJ1-5
clone_size: many
cdr3_aa: CAWTGGVNQPQHF
cdr3_nt: TGTGCCTGGACCGGGGGAGTGAATCAGCCCCAGCATTTT